This T cell receptor beta chain was sequenced in a study of blood T cell repertoires in COVID-19. Study in general: COVID-19 samples collected from the United States, Italy and Spain covered acute and convalescent phases. T cells, B-cell-depleted T cells, or PBMCs supplied cDNA or gDNA.

Germline V CDR1 and CDR2: MDHEN, SYDVKM. Trimming removed 2 bases at V and 0 bases at J, with 12 bases between. The CDR3 is made up of 16 amino acids. In the original workflow: Amplification with reference gene primers provided the estimates of nucleated cell counts. Generated by immunoSEQ multiplex PCR, the TCRdb table keeps only in-frame clones and is missing some. From that table come the V and J calls and clone size; the DNA was used to work out D and trimming. Of some 200,000 clones detected, less than 85% appear once; the ten largest clones hold about 5.5%. Source material: peripheral blood. The TCR comes from a woman in her sixties or seventies with acute or convalescent COVID-19. J is TRBJ2-3 and V is TRBV28; no reliable D call. CDR3 loop: CASSLTLYSSTDTQYF. The CDR3 DNA follows: TGTGCCAGCAGTTTAACACTATATTCTAGCACAGATACGCAGTATTTT. Looking up the rest from reference TRBV28 and TRBJ2-3 gives the full variable domain: DVKVTQSSRYLVKRTGEKVFLECVQDMDHENMFWYRQDPGLGLRLIYFSYDVKMKEKGDIPEGYSVSREKKERFSLILESASTNQTSMYLCASSLTLYSSTDTQYFGPGTRLTVL.